The 32 T cell receptor beta chains reported below all come from one sample, sequenced in a study of technical replicates of blood from several donors. Produced via immunoSEQ multiplex PCR; TCRdb's table is partial and in-frame only. The repertoire has around 70,000 clones, almost 98% of them found once; the top ten carry roughly 0.19%. The sequencing input was T cells isolated from PBMCs. These receptor sequences come from a human donor in good health.

The genes are TRBV5-4 and TRBJ1-2; TRBD1 aligns across 7 bases. J lost 4 bases, V lost 3 bases, and 6 bases had no gene match. The germline gives CDR1 SGHNT, CDR2 YYREEE (reference sequence). This CDR3 has 14 amino acids. CDR3 sequence reads: CASSSSGQVYGYTF. DNA of the CDR3: TGTGCCAGCAGCTCTTCAGGACAGGTCTATGGCTACACCTTC.

The sample holds one count of this clone. The V call is TRBV28, the J call TRBJ2-1, with 11 bases aligning to TRBD2. The CDR3 is 19 residues long. The germline V gene encodes CDR1 MDHEN and CDR2 SYDVKM. After removal of 6 bases from V and 0 bases from J, the junction contained 13 bases not matched to a gene. The CDR3 DNA reads TGTGCCAGCAGCCCAAACCTATCTAGCGGGAGGAGCTCCTACAATGAGCAGTTCTTC. This codes for CASSPNLSSGRSSYNEQFF.

This clone was picked up one time. In DNA form, the CDR3 reads TGTGCCAGCAGCCTACGGTCAGGCACTGAAGCTTTCTTT. As protein: CASSLRSGTEAFF. The chain joins TRBV6-1 to TRBJ1-1; D is unclear. CDR3 length: 13 amino acids. From germline, CDR1 is MNHNS and CDR2 SASEGT. The V end was cut by 6 bases, the J end by 4 bases, with 12 bases between.

A single count supports this clone. The chain couples TRBV6-1 to TRBJ1-5, with 8 positions matching TRBD1. Germline V gene sequence: CDR1 MNHNS, CDR2 SASEGT. This CDR3 spans 15 amino acids. The DNA for the CDR3 is TGTGCTGGATCTCCGGACAGGGCGAGCAATCAGCCCCAGCATTTT. Its translation: CAGSPDRASNQPQHF.

The CDR3 DNA reads TGTGCCAGCAGCTTAGTCTGGGGCGGGAGCTTAATCTACGAGCAGTACTTC. Amino acid sequence: CASSLVWGGSLIYEQYF. V usage is TRBV11-2 and J usage is TRBJ2-7; 7 nucleotides line up with TRBD2. The CDR3 length is 17 residues. Per the germline V gene, CDR1 is SGHAT and CDR2 is FQNNGV. V was pared by 1 base and J by 3 bases, with 12 bases of the junction left unmatched.

V is TRBV7-9 and J is TRBJ1-1; D gene ambiguous. Trimming took off 3 bases at V and 0 bases at J, with 11 bases between the two ends. This CDR3 contains 15 residues. Germline V gene data show CDR1 as SEHNR and CDR2 as FQNEAQ (reference sequence). DNA of the CDR3: TGTGCCAGCAGCTTTAGTGCTCTGATGAACACTGAAGCTTTCTTT. Translated: CASSFSALMNTEAFF.

The genes are TRBV6-6 and TRBJ1-1, with TRBD1 as a possible D gene (6 bases). Trimming took off 10 bases at V and 6 bases at J, with 12 bases between the two ends. CDR3 length equals 11 residues. CDR1 is MNHNY, CDR2 SVGAGI, per germline (reference sequence). CDR3 protein: CATEQGAEAFF. The CDR3 DNA follows: TGTGCCACTGAACAGGGCGCTGAAGCTTTCTTT.

V is TRBV18 and J is TRBJ2-1; maybe TRBD2 (6 bases). V was trimmed by 1 base and J by 0 bases, leaving 22 bases between them. Germline V gene data show CDR1 as KGHSH and CDR2 as LQKENI. The length of the CDR3 is 20 residues. The CDR3 DNA sequence: TGTGCCAGCTCACCACGAGTAGCGGATCCTATCCCAAGCTCCTACAATGAGCAGTTCTTC. Its protein is CASSPRVADPIPSSYNEQFF. The variable domain in full, with the rest retrieved from reference TRBV18 and TRBJ2-1, is NAGVMQNPRHLVRRRGQEARLRCSPMKGHSHVYWYRQLPEEGLKFMVYLQKENIIDESGMPKERFSAEFPKEGPSILRIQQVVRGDSAAYFCASSPRVADPIPSSYNEQFFGPGTRLTVL.

The chain employs TRBV29-1 and TRBJ1-5, with unresolved D. This CDR3 contains 13 residues. Trimming took off 6 bases at V and 5 bases at J, with 14 bases between the two ends. Germline CDR1 SQVTM, CDR2 ANQGSEA. CDR3: CSVSRSRDQPQHF. In nucleotides, the CDR3 is TGCAGCGTGAGCCGGTCGCGAGATCAGCCCCAGCATTTT. The whole variable domain, filled in from reference TRBV29-1 and TRBJ1-5, reads SAVISQKPSRDICQRGTSLTIQCQVDSQVTMMFWYRQQPGQSLTLIATANQGSEATYESGFVIDKFPISRPNLTFSTLTVSNMSPEDSSIYLCSVSRSRDQPQHFGDGTRLSIL.

The chain links TRBV4-2 to TRBJ2-3; 10 positions match TRBD2. From germline, CDR1 is LGHNA and CDR2 YNFKEQ. The CDR3 runs 21 residues. Losses at the gene ends were 1 base for V and 5 bases for J; bases not matched to a gene: 21. The CDR3 region is CASSQAFPDRVGTSDGDTQYF. The CDR3 DNA follows: TGTGCCAGCAGCCAAGCATTTCCGGACAGGGTCGGGACTAGCGATGGAGATACGCAGTATTTT.

This sequence joins TRBV10-2 and TRBJ1-4; weak D call: TRBD1 (5 bases). The CDR3 is made up of 14 amino acids. V was shortened by 6 bases and J by 2 bases, with 10 bases between the two germline ends. The germline V gene has CDR1 WSHSY and CDR2 SAAADI. CDR3 DNA sequence: TGCGCCAGCAGGTCGACAGATACTAATGAAAAACTGTTTTTT. It specifies CASRSTDTNEKLFF.

J is TRBJ1-1 and V is TRBV10-3; TRBD1 agrees at 8 bases. The CDR3 runs to 18 residues. The J segment lost 2 bases and the V segment lost 6 bases, leaving 17 bases of the junction unmatched. The germline CDR1 and CDR2 sequences are ENHRY and SYGVKD. The CDR3 spells CAIRLTGEERVSNTEAFF. CDR3 DNA sequence: TGTGCCATCAGACTGACAGGGGAGGAACGGGTTAGTAACACTGAAGCTTTCTTT.

This sequence joins TRBV2 and TRBJ2-1; 9 nucleotides line up with TRBD2. After removal of 10 bases from V and 4 bases from J, the junction contained 2 bases not matched to a gene. The CDR3 contains 12 residues. The germline CDR1 and CDR2 sequences are SNHLY and FYNNEI. CDR3 sequence (DNA): TGTGCCACGGCGGGAGGGTACAATGAGCAGTTCTTC. Translation: CATAGGYNEQFF. The full variable domain, completed using reference TRBV2 and TRBJ2-1, is EPEVTQTPSHQVTQMGQEVILRCVPISNHLYFYWYRQILGQKVEFLVSFYNNEISEKSEIFDDQFSVERPDGSNFTLKIRSTKLEDSAMYFCATAGGYNEQFFGPGTRLTVL.

Only one count was recorded for this clone. V is TRBV2 and J is TRBJ2-5, with D possibly matching TRBD2 (5 bases). Trimming left V 6 bases short and J 1 base short, with 9 bases between. CDR3 length: 13 amino acids. Germline CDR1 SNHLY, CDR2 FYNNEI. The CDR3 is CASSKRVQETQYF. The CDR3 nucleotides read TGTGCCAGCAGCAAGAGGGTCCAAGAGACCCAGTACTTC.

The chain carries TRBV6-5 and TRBJ1-6, with D perhaps TRBD1 (6 bases). The ends were cut back, 6 bases at V and 10 bases at J, with 19 bases in the middle. The germline CDR1 and CDR2 sequences are MNHEY and SVGAGI. This CDR3 has 15 residues. The CDR3 is CASRSASFQGSPLHF. For the CDR3, the DNA is TGTGCCAGCAGAAGTGCGAGTTTCCAGGGGTCACCCCTCCACTTT.

The CDR3: CASSLDRWGGNQETQYF. The CDR3, as DNA: TGTGCCAGCAGCTTAGATCGGTGGGGAGGTAACCAAGAGACCCAGTACTTC. The chain joins TRBV11-2 to TRBJ2-5; D possibly corresponds to TRBD2 (6 bases). CDR1 and CDR2 (germline): SGHAT, FQNNGV. Trimming left V 0 bases short and J 0 bases short, with 14 bases between. The CDR3 has 17 residues.

The rearrangement uses TRBV25-1 and TRBJ2-7; 7 bases map to TRBD2. This CDR3 region has 17 residues. Germline values: CDR1 MGHDK, CDR2 SYGVNS. With 5 bases clipped from V and 2 bases from J, the junction kept 15 bases outside the gene matches. The CDR3 DNA sequence: TGTGCCAGCAGTCGAACCAGGGAGGGAGCCGCCCCCTACGAGCAGTACTTC. Its translation is CASSRTREGAAPYEQYF.

The V and J genes are TRBV5-1 and TRBJ2-1; tentative D call: TRBD1 (5 bases). Germline V lookup: CDR1 SGHRS, CDR2 YFSETQ. CDR3 length: 15 amino acids. Trimming removed 4 bases from V and 3 bases from J, with 14 bases in between. The CDR3 spells CASSRSDSYYNEQFF. In DNA, the CDR3 is TGCGCCAGCAGCCGATCTGACAGCTACTACAATGAGCAGTTCTTC.

For the CDR3, the DNA is TGTGCCAGCAGTGAGATGGGACTAGTCTCCGGGGGTGAGCAGTTCTTC. Its translation: CASSEMGLVSGGEQFF. This chain connects TRBV6-1 to TRBJ2-1; TRBD2 aligns across 8 bases. CDR3 length equals 16 residues. In germline, CDR1 is MNHNS, CDR2 SASEGT. V shed 3 bases, J shed 9 bases, and the junction held 13 bases outside the gene matches.

V and J are TRBV27 and TRBJ2-1; 7 nucleotides line up with TRBD2. The V gene end was trimmed by 3 bases and the J gene end by 4 bases; junction bases not matched to a gene: 6. CDR3 length: 15 residues. Germline CDR1 MNHEY, CDR2 SMNVEV (reference sequence). CDR3 DNA sequence: TGTGCCAGCAGTTTCCGGGACTACTCATACAATGAGCAGTTCTTC. This sequence encodes CASSFRDYSYNEQFF.

This clone occurred once. The chain has TRBV19 and TRBJ1-1, with TRBD1 identical over 7 bases. The germline CDR1 and CDR2 sequences are LNHDA and SQIVND (reference sequence). V trimming: 7 bases; J trimming: 2 bases; junction bases outside the gene matches: 7. The CDR3 loop spans 14 amino acids. The CDR3 DNA follows: TGTGCCAGTAAACTTAGGGGGCTTAACACTGAAGCTTTCTTT. Its protein product is CASKLRGLNTEAFF.

V is TRBV2 and J is TRBJ2-2, with D tentatively TRBD2 (5 bases). The CDR3 covers 16 residues. The V end lost 8 bases, the J end lost 1 base, and 17 bases lay between the germline ends. The V gene's germline CDR1 is SNHLY and CDR2 FYNNEI. CDR3 nucleotide sequence: TGTGCCAGCGTCCCCGGACTTGTTATGAACACCGGGGAGCTGTTTTTT. This gives the protein CASVPGLVMNTGELFF.

This chain joins TRBV11-2 and TRBJ2-5, with TRBD1 matching 7 bases. V lost 3 bases, J lost 2 bases, and 3 bases stayed unmatched. Germline CDR1 reads SGHAT; CDR2 reads FQNNGV. This CDR3 comprises 14 residues. As DNA, the CDR3 is TGTGCCAGCAGCTTGATGACAGGGCAAGAGACCCAGTACTTC. This translates into CASSLMTGQETQYF.

The CDR3 reads CASSPRGGLTYEQYF. As DNA, the CDR3 is TGTGCCAGCAGCCCACGCGGGGGGTTAACCTACGAGCAGTACTTC. The chain couples TRBV7-3 to TRBJ2-7; TRBD2 agrees at 8 bases. V gave up 5 bases and J gave up 2 bases; unmatched junction bases: 8. CDR3 length: 15 amino acids. Germline CDR1 reads SGHTA; CDR2 reads FQGTGA.

The V gene is TRBV6-1, the J gene TRBJ2-7, with TRBD2 matching over 13 bases. V lost 8 bases and J lost 4; bases outside the gene matches: 2. In germline, CDR1 is MNHNS, CDR2 SASEGT. The CDR3 consists of 13 residues. The CDR3 here is CASEGLAGYEQYF. The CDR3 region has the DNA TGTGCCAGCGAGGGACTAGCGGGATACGAGCAGTACTTC.

The chain carries TRBV5-1 and TRBJ2-3; a possible D gene is TRBD2 (5 bases). Trimming left V 3 bases short and J 4 bases short, with 18 bases between. CDR1 and CDR2 (germline): SGHRS, YFSETQ. The CDR3 totals 16 residues. In DNA, the CDR3 is TGCGCCAGCAGCTCCCTTCCAATTCTGAGGGCAGATACGCAGTATTTT. It encodes CASSSLPILRADTQYF.

The chain carries TRBV18 and TRBJ2-6; 7 bases are a match to TRBD2. The CDR3 is 17 residues long. The germline V gene encodes CDR1 KGHSH and CDR2 LQKENI. V lost 0 bases, J lost 2 bases, and 4 bases stayed unmatched. The CDR3 region has the DNA TGTGCCAGCTCACCACCGGCGGGAGCAGCTGGGGCCAACGTCCTGACTTTC. It specifies CASSPPAGAAGANVLTF.

A single count supports this clone. This chain joins TRBV13 and TRBJ2-7, with 10 bases that match TRBD2. The CDR3 length is 17 residues. Germline loops: CDR1 PRHDT, CDR2 FYEKMQ (reference sequence). The J segment lost 2 bases and the V segment lost 2 bases, leaving 9 bases of the junction unmatched. The CDR3 nucleotides read TGTGCCAGCAGCTTAAACCGACTAGCGGGTAGAACCTACGAGCAGTACTTC. Translated: CASSLNRLAGRTYEQYF.

This chain joins TRBV7-3 and TRBJ2-3; TRBD2 matches at 11 bases. Germline CDR1 reads SGHTA; CDR2 reads FQGTGA. V trimming: 5 bases; J trimming: 5 bases; junction bases outside the gene matches: 12. CDR3 length: 17 residues. For the CDR3, the DNA is TGTGCCAGCAGCCCGGTTACGACTAGCGGGGCGCAAGATACGCAGTATTTT. It translates to CASSPVTTSGAQDTQYF.

The J gene is TRBJ2-1, the V gene TRBV29-1; a weak D match, TRBD2 (6 bases). The V end was cut by 6 bases, the J end by 4 bases, with 16 bases between. The CDR3 sequence is 14 residues long. Germline V gives CDR1 SQVTM, CDR2 ANQGSEA. This CDR3 is CSVEPGLPYNEQFF. CDR3 coding DNA: TGCAGCGTCGAACCGGGACTCCCATACAATGAGCAGTTCTTC.

This CDR3 is CASSRRGGSTGELFF. CDR3 bases: TGTGCCAGCAGCAGAAGGGGTGGAAGCACCGGGGAGCTGTTTTTT. This sequence joins TRBV25-1 and TRBJ2-2, with D perhaps matching TRBD1 (5 bases). V was clipped by 6 bases and J by 4 bases, with 15 bases between them. The germline V gene has CDR1 MGHDK and CDR2 SYGVNS. The CDR3 loop spans 15 amino acids.

The rearrangement links TRBV5-1 to TRBJ1-6; 7 nucleotides match TRBD1. V trimming: 0 bases; J trimming: 4 bases; junction bases outside the gene matches: 1. CDR3 length: 15 amino acids. Germline CDR1 and CDR2: SGHRS and YFSETQ. CDR3 residues: CASSLGTGYNSPLHF. The CDR3 coding sequence is TGCGCCAGCAGCTTGGGGACAGGTTATAATTCACCCCTCCACTTT. Drawing the rest from reference TRBV5-1 and TRBJ1-6, the complete variable domain is KAGVTQTPRYLIKTRGQQVTLSCSPISGHRSVSWYQQTPGQGLQFLFEYFSETQRNKGNFPGRFSGRQFSNSRSEMNVSTLELGDSALYLCASSLGTGYNSPLHFGNGTRLTVT.